This T cell receptor (beta chain) is from a study of molecular identifiers for immune sequencing clone quantification. TCRdb redid the calling of the PCR reads with MiXCR, one entry per CDR3 protein. This table has some 650,000 distinct CDR3 sequences, nearly 20% appearing once. The CDR3 consists of 18 residues. V lost 3 bases to trimming and J lost 1 base, with 18 bases between them. Germline CDR1 is SEHNR and CDR2 is FQNEAQ (reference sequence). V gene TRBV7-9 combines with J gene TRBJ1-4; tentative D call: TRBD1 (5 bases). Sequencing input: naive CD8+ T cells from blood, with Jurkat cell RNA spiked in. This sample's subset: FACS-sorted CD8+CD4-CCR7+CD45RA+ naive T cells. This TCR came from a human donor in good health. Some libraries in this study had Jurkat cell RNA spiked in. CDR3 coding DNA: TGTGCCAGCAGCTTGTCCGGGGCACCCATCATAACTAATGAAAAACTGTTTTTT. Translating gives CASSLSGAPIITNEKLFF.